One and the same sample provided the 20 T cell receptor beta chains below, sequenced in a study of metastatic and nonmetastatic thyroid tumors. TCRdb re-called the PCR reads via MiXCR. This table has about 85,000 clones, around 9.1% appearing once. All patients reached thyroid surgery having received no treatment beforehand. The sequenced sample consisted of blood. These receptors all come from a female donor with papillary thyroid cancer or a benign thyroid nodule (not recorded which). Some clones in this sample may be carry-over from other donors' samples.

The chain carries TRBV27 and TRBJ2-7; D is tentatively TRBD1 or TRBD2 (6 bases each). Germline V gene sequence: CDR1 MNHEY, CDR2 SMNVEV (reference sequence). CDR3 length: 16 amino acids. V was trimmed by 2 bases and J by 0 bases, leaving 14 bases between them. The CDR3 sequence: CASSLRGTASSYEQYF. CDR3 DNA: TGTGCCAGCAGTTTAAGGGGGACTGCGAGCTCCTACGAGCAGTACTTC.

This clone has a count of ten or more. The chain couples TRBV9 to TRBJ1-2, with TRBD1 as a possible D gene (5 bases). Per the germline V gene, CDR1 is SGDLS and CDR2 is YYNGEE. Trimming cost V 4 bases and J 8 bases, with 21 bases left between them. The CDR3 is made up of 15 amino acids. Here the CDR3 reads CASSLSGGRAGGYTF. The CDR3 region has the DNA TGTGCCAGCAGCCTATCTGGGGGTAGGGCCGGGGGCTACACCTTC.

This clone was recorded at least ten times. The rearrangement uses TRBV30 and TRBJ2-3, with a weak D call TRBD1 (5 bases). The CDR3 sequence is 15 residues long. The V and J ends lost 0 bases and 1 base respectively, with 11 bases between them. Germline V CDR1 and CDR2: GTSNPN, SVGIG (reference sequence). CDR3 loop: CAWSVQSGRTDTQYF. Written as DNA, the CDR3 is TGTGCCTGGAGTGTTCAGTCAGGGCGCACAGATACGCAGTATTTT.

Ten or more counts support this clone. The CDR3 here is CATSRGEETQYF. CDR3 coding DNA: TGTGCCACCAGCAGAGGGGAAGAGACCCAGTACTTC. This rearrangement joins TRBV15 to TRBJ2-5; unclear D gene. CDR1 LNHNV and CDR2 YYDKDF come from the germline V gene (reference sequence). This CDR3 has 12 amino acids. Between the trimmed V and J ends, which lost 1 base and 3 bases, there was a span of 3 bases. The full variable domain, with the rest looked up from reference TRBV15 and TRBJ2-5, is DAMVIQNPRYQVTQFGKPVTLSCSQTLNHNVMYWYQQKSSQAPKLLFHYYDKDFNNEADTPDNFQSRRPNTSFCFLDIRSPGLGDTAMYLCATSRGEETQYFGPGTRLLVL.

This clone was detected ten times or more. The chain carries TRBV27 and TRBJ2-1; 7 bases agree with TRBD1. The CDR3 has 16 amino acids. After removal of 6 bases from V and 7 bases from J, the junction contained 15 bases not matched to a gene. CDR1 is MNHEY, CDR2 SMNVEV, per germline (reference sequence). CDR3 loop: CASRARGGNIQNEQFF. In DNA, the CDR3 is TGTGCCAGCAGGGCTAGAGGGGGCAATATACAGAATGAGCAGTTCTTC.

This clone appeared many times. The V gene is TRBV6-1, the J gene TRBJ2-2, with 12 nucleotides matching TRBD1. The CDR3 is 18 residues long. The V segment lost 5 bases and the J segment 4 bases; nucleotides outside the gene matches: 11. The V gene's germline CDR1 is MNHNS and CDR2 SASEGT. The CDR3 bases are TGTGCCAGCAGTAAACTTCTCCGGGACAGGGGGCGCACCGGGGAGCTGTTTTTT. Translating it yields CASSKLLRDRGRTGELFF.

The V and J genes are TRBV20-1 and TRBJ1-2; D is perhaps TRBD1 (6 bases). Germline V gives CDR1 DFQATT, CDR2 SNEGSKA (reference sequence). V lost 0 bases and J 0 bases, leaving 11 bases between the germline ends. The CDR3 length is 15 residues. CDR3 sequence (DNA): TGCAGTGCTAGAGAGCCGGGACACCCTAACTATGGCTACACCTTC. Encoded protein: CSAREPGHPNYGYTF.

This clone was counted many times. The CDR3 region has the DNA TGTGCCAGCACCCGAAACCTCGACAGCCCCTACTATGGCTACACCTTC. The encoded protein is CASTRNLDSPYYGYTF. The V gene is TRBV5-4, the J gene TRBJ1-2; possibly TRBD1 for D (5 bases). The CDR3 is 16 residues long. Germline assignment: CDR1 SGHNT and CDR2 YYREEE (reference sequence). The V and J ends lost 6 bases and 3 bases respectively, with 21 bases between them.

This clone was observed at least ten times. This rearrangement joins TRBV6-1 to TRBJ2-7, with a possible D match to TRBD2 (6 bases). V dropped 6 bases and J dropped 1 base, with 10 bases sitting between them. Germline values: CDR1 MNHNS, CDR2 SASEGT. The CDR3 is made up of 13 amino acids. The CDR3 bases are TGTGCCAGCAGGGAGGGGCTTTCCTACGAGCAGTACTTC. As protein: CASREGLSYEQYF.

This clone has at least ten counts. Just one base apart from a much larger clone, this may be a read error. This chain joins TRBV28 and TRBJ1-6; TRBD1 might be the D (5 bases). The germline CDR1 and CDR2 sequences are MDHEN and SYDVKM. The CDR3 loop spans 18 amino acids. Trimming cost V 2 bases and J 0 bases, with 14 bases left between them. The CDR3 coding sequence is TGTGCCAGCAGTTTAGGGGGAGTAGGGAGCTCCTATAATTCACCCCTCCACTTT. This encodes CASSLGGVGSSYNSPLHF.

This clone was recorded a few times. This may arise from a read error, as a much more abundant clone is one base away. V usage is TRBV2 and J usage is TRBJ2-3; unclear D gene. CDR1 and CDR2 (germline): SNHLY, FYNNEI. The CDR3 contains 14 residues. The V gene lost 5 bases and the J gene lost 0 bases, with 9 bases spanning the gap. The CDR3 sequence is CASSTSSSTDTQYF. Here the CDR3 DNA reads TGTGCCAGCAGTACCAGTTCTAGCACAGATACGCAGTATTTT.

This clone was picked up a small number of times. The chain joins TRBV29-1 to TRBJ1-2, with D uncertain. Germline CDR1 SQVTM, CDR2 ANQGSEA. The CDR3 consists of 13 residues. V gave up 1 base and J gave up 5 bases, with 11 bases separating them. The CDR3 coding sequence is TGCAGCGTTGAAGGCAAGGAATTGTATGGCTACACCTTC. Protein: CSVEGKELYGYTF.

The table lists this clone with many counts. The chain is built from TRBV2 and TRBJ2-3, with unresolved D. The CDR3 consists of 13 residues. Between the trimmed V and J ends, which lost 2 bases and 2 bases, there was a span of 5 bases. CDR1 SNHLY and CDR2 FYNNEI come from the germline V gene. CDR3 region: CASSEPHTDTQYF. The CDR3 region has the DNA TGTGCCAGCAGTGAACCCCACACAGATACGCAGTATTTT.

This clone has at least ten counts. Other DNA sequences in this specimen translate into the identical CDR3. The chain couples TRBV27 to TRBJ2-5, with D perhaps TRBD1 or TRBD2 (5 bases each). This CDR3 contains 13 residues. V dropped 2 bases and J dropped 7 bases, with 11 bases sitting between them. Germline loops: CDR1 MNHEY, CDR2 SMNVEV (reference sequence). The CDR3 sequence: CASSLGARGTQYF. Here the CDR3 DNA reads TGTGCCAGCAGTTTAGGGGCGAGGGGGACCCAGTACTTC.

In its sample, this clone was seen many times. The V and J genes are TRBV4-2 and TRBJ2-2, with D possibly TRBD1 on 6 matching bases. Per the germline V gene, CDR1 is LGHNA and CDR2 is YNFKEQ. The CDR3 totals 16 residues. Trimming stripped 4 bases from V and 4 bases from J, with 16 bases between. In DNA, the CDR3 is TGTGCCAGCAGCCGAGATTACAGGGTGGGCACCGGGGAGCTGTTTTTT. It codes for CASSRDYRVGTGELFF.

This clone has ten or more counts. This sequence joins TRBV6-1 and TRBJ2-7; D is unclear. Between the trimmed V and J ends, which lost 5 bases and 3 bases, there was a span of 5 bases. The CDR3 consists of 11 residues. Germline V gives CDR1 MNHNS, CDR2 SASEGT. The CDR3 protein is CASSFNYEQYF. The CDR3 coding sequence is TGTGCCAGCAGTTTCAACTACGAGCAGTACTTC.

This clone showed up many times. This sequence joins TRBV12-3 or TRBV12-4 and TRBJ1-2; 11 nucleotides match TRBD1. V was pared by 5 bases and J by 9 bases, with 5 bases of the junction left unmatched. The CDR3 runs to 13 residues. The CDR3 sequence is CASSPDRGLRYTF. As DNA, the CDR3 is TGTGCCAGCAGTCCGGACAGGGGGCTGCGCTACACCTTC.

This clone was recorded at least ten times. The rearrangement joins TRBV3-1 to TRBJ2-3; tentatively, D is TRBD2 (5 bases). The CDR3 sequence is 14 residues long. V gave up 4 bases and J gave up 6 bases, with 14 bases separating them. The germline V gene encodes CDR1 LGHDT and CDR2 YNNKEL (reference sequence). CDR3 loop: CASSLASGKDTQYF. In DNA form, the CDR3 reads TGTGCCAGCAGCCTTGCTTCCGGGAAGGATACGCAGTATTTT.

This clone was seen repeatedly, ten times or more. The rearrangement links TRBV28 to TRBJ2-4; D may correspond to TRBD1 or TRBD2 (5 bases each). The CDR3 has 15 amino acids. V dropped 3 bases and J dropped 4 bases, with 13 bases sitting between them. Per the germline V gene, CDR1 is MDHEN and CDR2 is SYDVKM. CDR3: CASSFPGTVKNIQYF. CDR3 nucleotides: TGTGCCAGCAGTTTCCCCGGGACGGTTAAAAACATTCAGTACTTC. Using reference TRBV28 and TRBJ2-4 for the parts outside the CDR3, the full variable domain is DVKVTQSSRYLVKRTGEKVFLECVQDMDHENMFWYRQDPGLGLRLIYFSYDVKMKEKGDIPEGYSVSREKKERFSLILESASTNQTSMYLCASSFPGTVKNIQYFGAGTRLSVL.

The rearrangement uses TRBV9 and TRBJ1-2; D call uncertain. V was clipped by 3 bases and J by 7 bases, with 13 bases between them. The germline V gene encodes CDR1 SGDLS and CDR2 YYNGEE. CDR3 length: 13 amino acids. In DNA, the CDR3 is TGTGCCAGCAGCGAAATCCCCGAGGGTGGCTACACCTTC. Translating gives CASSEIPEGGYTF. The variable domain in full, completed from reference TRBV9 and TRBJ1-2, reads DSGVTQTPKHLITATGQRVTLRCSPRSGDLSVYWYQQSLDQGLQFLIQYYNGEERAKGNILERFSAQQFPDLHSELNLSSLELGDSALYFCASSEIPEGGYTFGSGTRLTVV.